The entry that follows covers one T cell receptor (beta chain) sequence. Here immunoSEQ multiplex PCR was the method, and the copy in TCRdb shows in-frame clones only, minus some. The data contain about 120,000 clones, more than 70% of them seen just once; the ten biggest clones take up approximately 3.5%. The sample is drawn from a study of control samples from healthy donors and cancer patients. V lost 4 bases, J lost 4 bases, and 1 base lay in between. The CDR3 totals 10 residues. In germline, CDR1 is LGHDT, CDR2 YNNKEL (reference sequence). This sequence originates from a man aged 35-49 years in good health. Sequenced material: blood. The rearrangement joins TRBV3-1 (or the pseudogene TRBV3-2) to TRBJ2-5; D is uncertain. CDR3 amino acids: CASSRETQYF. The CDR3 coding sequence is TGTGCCAGCAGCCGAGAGACCCAGTACTTC.